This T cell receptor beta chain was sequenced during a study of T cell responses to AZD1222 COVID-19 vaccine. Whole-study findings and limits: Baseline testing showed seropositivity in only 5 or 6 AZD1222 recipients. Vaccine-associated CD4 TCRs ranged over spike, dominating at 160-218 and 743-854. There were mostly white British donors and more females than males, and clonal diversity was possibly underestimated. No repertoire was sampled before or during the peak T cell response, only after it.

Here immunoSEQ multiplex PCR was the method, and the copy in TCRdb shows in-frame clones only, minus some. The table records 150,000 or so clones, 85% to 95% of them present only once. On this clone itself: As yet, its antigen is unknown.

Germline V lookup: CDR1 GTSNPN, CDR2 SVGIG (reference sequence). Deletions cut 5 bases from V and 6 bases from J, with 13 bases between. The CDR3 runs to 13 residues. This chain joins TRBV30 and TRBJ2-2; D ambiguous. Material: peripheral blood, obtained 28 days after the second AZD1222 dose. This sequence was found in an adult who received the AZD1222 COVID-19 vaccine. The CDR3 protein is CAWGSGPSGELFF. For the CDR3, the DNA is TGTGCCTGGGGGTCAGGACCTTCCGGGGAGCTGTTTTTT.